A single sample is the source of the 10 T cell receptor beta chains below, sequenced in a study of technical replicates of blood from a handful of donors. Libraries were prepared by immunoSEQ multiplex PCR; TCRdb keeps only in-frame clonotypes and omits some of them. The sample has around 93,000 clones, approximately 95% seen once; the top ten hold approximately 0.35%. Sequenced input: T cells isolated from PBMCs. The origin of the receptors is a human donor in good health.

This clone showed up just once. The V and J genes are TRBV6-5 and TRBJ1-4; possibly TRBD1 for D (5 bases). The CDR3 sequence is 15 residues long. V lost 9 bases, J lost 4 bases, and 18 bases lay in between. Germline values: CDR1 MNHEY, CDR2 SVGAGI. The CDR3 nucleotides read TGTGCCAGTTCCTTCTCGGGGGGACTTAATGAAAAACTGTTTTTT. Its translation is CASSFSGGLNEKLFF.

The chain is built from TRBV9 and TRBJ2-7; the D gene is possibly TRBD1 (7 bases). Germline-derived CDR1 and CDR2 are SGDLS and YYNGEE. The CDR3 extends over 14 amino acids. The V gene lost 4 bases and the J gene lost 4 bases, with 15 bases spanning the gap. The CDR3 reads CASSPGGRSYEQYF. In DNA, the CDR3 is TGTGCCAGCAGCCCAGGGGGGAGATCGTACGAGCAGTACTTC.

V and J are TRBV15 and TRBJ2-2; D may be TRBD1 (5 bases). This CDR3 contains 17 residues. CDR1 is LNHNV and CDR2 is YYDKDF in the germline V gene (reference sequence). V was pared by 4 bases and J by 0 bases, with 15 bases between. The CDR3 DNA sequence: TGTGCCACCAGCATTCCATTGGACATCGCGAACACCGGGGAGCTGTTTTTT. This codes for CATSIPLDIANTGELFF. Full variable domain (remainder filled in from reference TRBV15 and TRBJ2-2): DAMVIQNPRYQVTQFGKPVTLSCSQTLNHNVMYWYQQKSSQAPKLLFHYYDKDFNNEADTPDNFQSRRPNTSFCFLDIRSPGLGDTAMYLCATSIPLDIANTGELFFGEGSRLTVL.

This chain links TRBV6-5 with TRBJ1-1; a weak D match, TRBD1 (5 bases). CDR3 length: 13 residues. Trimming cost V 6 bases and J 1 base, with 9 bases left between them. Germline-derived CDR1 and CDR2 are MNHEY and SVGAGI. The CDR3 reads CASSRDSNTEAFF. For the CDR3, the DNA is TGTGCCAGCAGCAGGGACTCGAACACTGAAGCTTTCTTT.

The CDR3 coding sequence is TGTGCCAGCAGCTTTAACGGGTATCAGCCCCAGCATTTT. Protein sequence: CASSFNGYQPQHF. This rearrangement joins TRBV7-9 to TRBJ1-5; D is ambiguous. This CDR3 comprises 13 residues. The germline gives CDR1 SEHNR, CDR2 FQNEAQ (reference sequence). V lost 3 bases and J 5 bases, leaving 8 bases between the germline ends.

V usage is TRBV2 and J usage is TRBJ2-1, with D perhaps TRBD1 (7 bases). CDR1 and CDR2 from the germline V gene are SNHLY and FYNNEI. V lost 2 bases and J lost 6, with 26 bases in between. The CDR3 is made up of 19 amino acids. The CDR3 DNA reads TGTGCCAGCAGTGAATGGAGGAGGGGGCAATTAGGGAGTTCCAATGAGCAGTTCTTC. This translates into CASSEWRRGQLGSSNEQFF.

The genes are TRBV7-7 and TRBJ2-2, with a weak D call TRBD1 (5 bases). The CDR3 spans 13 residues. Germline CDR1 SSHAT, CDR2 FNYEAQ (reference sequence). V was shortened by 5 bases and J by 5 bases, with 9 bases between the two germline ends. In DNA form, the CDR3 reads TGTGCCAGCAGCAAAGGGGAAACCGGGGAGCTGTTTTTT. Translating it yields CASSKGETGELFF.

The chain is built from TRBV6-1 and TRBJ2-1, with 11 positions matching TRBD2. With V trimmed by 4 bases and J by 3 bases, 8 bases remained unmatched. CDR1 and CDR2 (germline): MNHNS, SASEGT. The CDR3 covers 17 residues. This CDR3 is CASSGPGLAAFYNEQFF. As DNA, the CDR3 is TGTGCCAGCAGTGGACCGGGACTAGCGGCATTCTACAATGAGCAGTTCTTC.

The CDR3 sequence is CASGPFGGGPYNEQFF. As DNA, the CDR3 is TGTGCCAGCGGACCCTTTGGGGGAGGGCCCTACAATGAGCAGTTCTTC. This chain links TRBV5-4 with TRBJ2-1, with 7 bases that match TRBD2. Germline values: CDR1 SGHNT, CDR2 YYREEE (reference sequence). Trimming removed 7 bases from V and 2 bases from J; junction bases left unmatched: 12. This CDR3 comprises 16 residues.

V gene TRBV11-1 combines with J gene TRBJ1-1, with 9 bases lining up with TRBD1. Germline V lookup: CDR1 SGHAT, CDR2 FQDESV (reference sequence). The CDR3 extends over 12 amino acids. V was clipped by 4 bases and J by 11 bases; unmatched bases: 5. The chain's CDR3 is CASSSPGTGAFF. Here the CDR3 DNA reads TGTGCCAGCAGCTCCCCCGGGACAGGGGCTTTCTTT.